The 3 T cell receptor beta chains below come from one sample, sequenced in a study of T cells in Graves' hyperthyroidism and ophthalmopathy (dated by TCRdb to between 2018 and 2021). The method was multiplex PCR. Instrument on record: Illumina HiSeq 2000. Amplification of TCR beta CDR3 regions was carried out from RNA transcripts. The first round of RT-PCR for the TCR CDR3 was performed with the HTBI primer set and the Qiagen OneStep RT-PCR kit. The public reads were reprocessed in TCRdb via fastp at Q25 and MiXCR, keeping in-frame beta chains. Every CDR3 protein is listed once, alongside the most common genes and DNA of its rows. The sample contains about 560,000 distinct CDR3 sequences, 40% to 55% of them found a single time. Jointly, the top ten make up 8.2% of the sample. Input material: peripheral blood or thyroid tissue (not recorded which). These receptors were taken from a woman younger than 30 with Graves' hyperthyroidism. Donor details come from another sample of the same person, matched by shared clones.

The rearrangement joins TRBV29-1 to TRBJ2-2; TRBD1 is a possible D gene (6 bases). Trimming cost V 8 bases and J 2 bases, with 9 bases left between them. Germline CDR1 reads SQVTM; CDR2 reads ANQGSEA. There are 12 residues in the CDR3. The CDR3 region is CSWTDNTGELFF. CDR3 DNA: TGCAGCTGGACAGACAACACCGGGGAGCTGTTTTTT.

Only a few counts were recorded for this clonotype. The chain carries TRBV7-8 and TRBJ2-7, with TRBD1 as a possible D gene (5 bases). The germline V gene has CDR1 SGHVS and CDR2 FQNEAQ. This CDR3 contains 14 residues. V was cut by 5 bases and J by 0 bases, with 11 bases left in between. The CDR3 loop is CASSKTAVSYEQYF. CDR3 in DNA: TGTGCCAGCAGCAAGACAGCCGTCTCCTACGAGCAGTACTTC.

This clonotype has more than one count but fewer than ten. The chain recombines TRBV6-5 with TRBJ1-5; tentatively, D is TRBD1 (5 bases). V dropped 3 bases and J dropped 1 base, with 10 bases sitting between them. CDR1 MNHEY and CDR2 SVGAGI come from the germline V gene. CDR3 size: 15 residues. CDR3 nucleotides: TGTGCCAGCAGTTATACGAGGGGCAGCAATCAGCCCCAGCATTTT. This codes for CASSYTRGSNQPQHF.